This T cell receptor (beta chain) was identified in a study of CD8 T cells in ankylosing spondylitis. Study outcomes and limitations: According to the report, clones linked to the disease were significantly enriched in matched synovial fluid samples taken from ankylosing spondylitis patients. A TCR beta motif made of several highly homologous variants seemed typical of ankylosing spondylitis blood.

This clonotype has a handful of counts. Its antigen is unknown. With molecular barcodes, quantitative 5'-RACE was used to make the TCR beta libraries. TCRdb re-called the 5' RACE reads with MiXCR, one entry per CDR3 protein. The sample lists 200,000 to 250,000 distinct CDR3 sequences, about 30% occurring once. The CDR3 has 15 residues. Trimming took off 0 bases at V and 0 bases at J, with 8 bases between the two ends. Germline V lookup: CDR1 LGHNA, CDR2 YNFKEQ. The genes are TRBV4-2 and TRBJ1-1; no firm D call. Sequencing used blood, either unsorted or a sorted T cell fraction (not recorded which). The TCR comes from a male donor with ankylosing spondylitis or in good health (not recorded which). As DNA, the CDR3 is TGTGCCAGCAGCCAAGATCTTGGCGTGAACACTGAAGCTTTCTTT. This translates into CASSQDLGVNTEAFF.